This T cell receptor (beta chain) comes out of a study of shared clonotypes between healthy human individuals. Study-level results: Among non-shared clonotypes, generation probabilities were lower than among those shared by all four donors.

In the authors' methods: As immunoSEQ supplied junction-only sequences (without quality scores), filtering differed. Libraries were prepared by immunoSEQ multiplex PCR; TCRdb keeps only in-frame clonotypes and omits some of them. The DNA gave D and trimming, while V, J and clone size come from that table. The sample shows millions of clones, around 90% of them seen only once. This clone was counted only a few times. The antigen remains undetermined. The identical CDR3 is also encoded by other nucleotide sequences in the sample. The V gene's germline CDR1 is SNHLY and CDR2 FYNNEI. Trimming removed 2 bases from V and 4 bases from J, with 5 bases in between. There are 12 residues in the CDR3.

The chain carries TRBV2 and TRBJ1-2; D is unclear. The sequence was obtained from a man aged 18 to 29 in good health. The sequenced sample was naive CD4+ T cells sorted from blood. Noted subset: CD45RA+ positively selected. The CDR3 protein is CASSETSYGYTF. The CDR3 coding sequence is TGTGCCAGCAGTGAAACATCCTATGGCTACACCTTC. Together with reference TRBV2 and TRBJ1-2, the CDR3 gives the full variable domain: EPEVTQTPSHQVTQMGQEVILRCVPISNHLYFYWYRQILGQKVEFLVSFYNNEISEKSEIFDDQFSVERPDGSNFTLKIRSTKLEDSAMYFCASSETSYGYTFGSGTRLTVV.